Shown below are 6 T cell receptor beta chains from a single sample sequenced in a study of blood T cells in healthy people across ages. Then a second PCR, running about 6 to 11 cycles, was carried out with a sample-barcoded 5' primer and a J-beta primer mix. TCRdb fed the 5' RACE reads into MiXCR, producing one record per CDR3 protein. The repertoire has 600,000 to 1,000,000 distinct CDR3 sequences, 55% to 75% of them found once; the top ten carry approximately 23%. Material: blood. Receptor source: a man aged 25-40 years in good health.

This chain joins TRBV11-2 and TRBJ2-2, with D hard to call. The V end lost 1 base, the J end lost 3 bases, and 9 bases lay between the germline ends. Germline V lookup: CDR1 SGHAT, CDR2 FQNNGV. This CDR3 has 15 amino acids. CDR3 region: CASSLGTAHTGELFF. The CDR3 coding sequence is TGTGCCAGCAGCTTAGGGACCGCTCACACCGGGGAGCTGTTTTTT.

Only a few counts were recorded for this clonotype. CDR3 nucleotides: TGTGCCAGCAGTGGGGGTACCGAGCAGTACTTC. Its protein product is CASSGGTEQYF. The chain combines TRBV2 with TRBJ2-5; no definite D call. The J call may not be correct, given that the DNA end is closer to TRBJ2-7. The CDR3 has 11 amino acids. Germline assignment: CDR1 SNHLY and CDR2 FYNNEI.

This clonotype has more than one count but fewer than ten. The CDR3 reads CSVEDRVTYEQYF. CDR3 DNA sequence: TGCAGCGTTGAAGACAGGGTAACCTACGAGCAGTACTTC. The chain has TRBV29-1 and TRBJ2-7; perhaps TRBD1 as D (5 bases). From germline, CDR1 is SQVTM and CDR2 ANQGSEA. This CDR3 is 13 amino acids long. Trimming shortened V by 0 bases and J by 2 bases, and 8 bases separated the two germline ends.

The V gene is TRBV7-2, the J gene TRBJ2-1, with no clear D. CDR3 length equals 13 residues. CDR1 and CDR2 (germline): SGHTA, FQGNSA. Trimming removed 5 bases from V and 9 bases from J, with 14 bases in between. The chain's CDR3 is CASSLPPGIEQFF. Here the CDR3 DNA reads TGTGCCAGCAGCCTCCCTCCTGGTATTGAGCAGTTCTTC.

The chain joins TRBV7-9 to TRBJ1-4; possible D gene TRBD1, 5 bases. V was trimmed by 6 bases and J by 7 bases, leaving 18 bases between them. This CDR3 has 15 amino acids. The V gene's germline CDR1 is SEHNR and CDR2 FQNEAQ (reference sequence). The CDR3 loop is CASSLGDRGSEKLFF. CDR3 bases: TGTGCCAGCAGTCTGGGGGACCGGGGAAGTGAAAAACTGTTTTTT.

This clonotype was seen more than once but under ten times. V gene TRBV20-1 combines with J gene TRBJ2-5, with D perhaps being TRBD1 or TRBD2 (5 bases each). This CDR3 has 13 residues. Germline values: CDR1 DFQATT, CDR2 SNEGSKA (reference sequence). V lost 2 bases, J lost 5 bases, and 12 bases lay in between. The CDR3 sequence is CSARSGLGETQYF. The CDR3 bases are TGCAGTGCTAGATCGGGGCTTGGGGAGACCCAGTACTTC.